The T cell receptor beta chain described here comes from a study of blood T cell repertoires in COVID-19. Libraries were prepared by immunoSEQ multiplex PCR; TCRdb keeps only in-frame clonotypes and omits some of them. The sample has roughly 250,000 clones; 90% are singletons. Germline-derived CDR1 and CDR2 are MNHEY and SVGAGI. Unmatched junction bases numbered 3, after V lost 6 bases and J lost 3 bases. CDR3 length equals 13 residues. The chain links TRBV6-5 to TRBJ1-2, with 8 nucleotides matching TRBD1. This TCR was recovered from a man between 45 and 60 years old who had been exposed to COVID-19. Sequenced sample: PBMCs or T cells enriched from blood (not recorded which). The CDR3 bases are TGTGCCAGCAGGAAACAGGGGGACTATGGCTACACCTTC. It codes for CASRKQGDYGYTF.